These 18 T cell receptor beta chains originate from one sample sequenced in a study of OX40 agonist ivuxolimab in advanced cancers. The repertoire was sequenced with immunoSEQ multiplex PCR; TCRdb's copy has only in-frame clones and lacks some. The sample lists 60,000 to 100,000 clones, around 94% seen once, with about 20% in the top ten. This sample comprised CD4+ or CD8+ T cells sorted from blood, obtained in a trial of the OX40 agonist ivuxolimab. The origin of the receptors is an adult with an advanced solid tumor such as melanoma, head and neck, liver or kidney cancer.

The chain combines TRBV29-1 with TRBJ1-2; 7 positions match TRBD1. CDR1 and CDR2 (germline): SQVTM, ANQGSEA. The CDR3 spans 13 residues. V shed 3 bases, J shed 2 bases, and the junction held 3 bases outside the gene matches. The CDR3 protein is CSVDATGNYGYTF. CDR3 bases: TGCAGCGTTGACGCGACAGGGAACTATGGCTACACCTTC.

This sequence joins TRBV4-1 and TRBJ2-7; 8 nucleotides match TRBD2. The germline CDR1 and CDR2 sequences are MGHRA and YSYEKL. The ends lost 6 bases at V and 1 base at J; junction bases unmatched: 8. This CDR3 region has 15 residues. CDR3 coding DNA: TGCGCCAGCAGACCTACTAGCGGAATTTCCTACGAGCAGTACTTC. Its protein product is CASRPTSGISYEQYF.

The chain uses TRBV4-1 and TRBJ2-3; TRBD2 matches 13 bases. Germline CDR1 reads MGHRA; CDR2 reads YSYEKL. This CDR3 is built from 15 residues. The V and J ends lost 8 bases and 3 bases, in that order; junction bases with no gene match: 5. Here the CDR3 reads CASGGTSGETDTQYF. DNA of the CDR3: TGCGCCAGCGGCGGGACTAGCGGGGAGACAGATACGCAGTATTTT.

The sample holds one count of this clone. The chain uses TRBV27 and TRBJ1-1; D remains ambiguous. This CDR3 has 13 amino acids. V lost 3 bases to trimming and J lost 1 base, with 6 bases between them. CDR1 is MNHEY, CDR2 SMNVEV, per germline (reference sequence). The CDR3 DNA reads as TGTGCCAGCAGTTTTTCCCAGAACACTGAAGCTTTCTTT. As protein: CASSFSQNTEAFF.

This sequence joins TRBV6-5 and TRBJ1-4, with a possible D match to TRBD1 (6 bases). Trimming removed 6 bases from V and 4 bases from J, with 15 bases in between. CDR3 length: 15 residues. Germline assignment: CDR1 MNHEY and CDR2 SVGAGI. The CDR3 DNA sequence: TGTGCCAGCAGCTATAAGGGGACACTTAATGAAAAACTGTTTTTT. Translating gives CASSYKGTLNEKLFF.

The V gene is TRBV7-9, the J gene TRBJ2-3; TRBD2 matches at 9 bases. V shed 6 bases, J shed 2 bases, and the junction held 9 bases outside the gene matches. Germline CDR1 reads SEHNR; CDR2 reads FQNEAQ (reference sequence). The CDR3 covers 16 residues. The CDR3 nucleotides read TGTGCCAGCAGTCCCTCCGGCGGGAGGGCCACAGATACGCAGTATTTT. It translates to CASSPSGGRATDTQYF.

The chain has TRBV29-1 and TRBJ2-7; D tentatively fits TRBD1 or TRBD2 (6 bases each). The CDR3 sequence is 15 residues long. Trimming left V 3 bases short and J 4 bases short, with 19 bases between. Germline-derived CDR1 and CDR2 are SQVTM and ANQGSEA. The CDR3 DNA is TGCAGCGTTGAGGTCCACGGGGGCAGGAGGTACGAGCAGTACTTC. The encoded protein is CSVEVHGGRRYEQYF.

The chain is built from TRBV19 and TRBJ1-5; D call uncertain. V was cut by 10 bases and J by 1 base, with 11 bases left in between. The germline V gene has CDR1 LNHDA and CDR2 SQIVND (reference sequence). This CDR3 is 13 amino acids long. The CDR3 DNA reads as TGTGCCACCCGCCGCGGGAGCAATCAGCCCCAGCATTTT. This codes for CATRRGSNQPQHF.

This chain uses TRBV6-5 with TRBJ2-2; D may correspond to TRBD1 or TRBD2 (5 bases each). Germline V gives CDR1 MNHEY, CDR2 SVGAGI. This CDR3 region has 14 residues. V was clipped by 7 bases and J by 5 bases, with 14 bases between them. For the CDR3, the DNA is TGTGCCAGCATGGTGGCAGGGAGTACCGGGGAGCTGTTTTTT. This codes for CASMVAGSTGELFF.

This chain connects TRBV9 to TRBJ2-6; 11 bases fit TRBD1. Losses at the gene ends were 4 bases for V and 4 bases for J; bases not matched to a gene: 10. CDR1 and CDR2 (germline): SGDLS, YYNGEE. This CDR3 is built from 18 residues. CDR3 protein: CASSLPGQGVGGANVLTF. Written as DNA, the CDR3 is TGTGCCAGCAGCCTTCCGGGACAGGGGGTCGGAGGGGCCAACGTCCTGACTTTC.

The chain joins TRBV6-5 to TRBJ1-1; D gene unclear. With 2 bases removed from V and 7 bases from J, the gap between germline ends came to 11 bases. Germline V gives CDR1 MNHEY, CDR2 SVGAGI. There are 13 residues in the CDR3. The CDR3 DNA is TGTGCCAGCAGTTACGTCGGTGGCGGTGAAGCTTTCTTT. Residues: CASSYVGGGEAFF.

The chain recombines TRBV2 with TRBJ2-2; D tentatively fits TRBD1 or TRBD2 (5 bases each). The CDR3 has 15 residues. The germline CDR1 and CDR2 sequences are SNHLY and FYNNEI. V lost 4 bases, J lost 0 bases, and 9 bases lay in between. CDR3 sequence (DNA): TGTGCCAGCAGTGGTGGGGGTGCGAACACCGGGGAGCTGTTTTTT. Protein product: CASSGGGANTGELFF.

The V call is TRBV6-5, the J call TRBJ2-3; 9 bases align to TRBD2. Trimming took 5 bases from V and 1 from J; bases not matched to a gene: 4. The CDR3 runs to 15 residues. CDR1 and CDR2 from the germline V gene are MNHEY and SVGAGI. The CDR3 here is CASSPRTSGTDTQYF. As DNA, the CDR3 is TGTGCCAGCAGTCCGCGGACTAGCGGCACAGATACGCAGTATTTT.

The chain has TRBV13 and TRBJ2-7; 7 bases align to TRBD1. Germline values: CDR1 PRHDT, CDR2 FYEKMQ (reference sequence). Trimming took 5 bases from V and 1 from J; bases not matched to a gene: 26. The CDR3 contains 21 residues. The CDR3 here is CASSLSLKSRVRTGRSYEQYF. CDR3 DNA sequence: TGTGCCAGCAGCCTTTCCCTAAAAAGTCGAGTCAGGACAGGACGATCCTACGAGCAGTACTTC.

This sequence joins TRBV7-2 and TRBJ1-1; 8 bases line up with TRBD1. V was clipped by 3 bases and J by 0 bases; unmatched bases: 12. Germline CDR1 reads SGHTA; CDR2 reads FQGNSA. The CDR3 sequence is 18 residues long. The CDR3 sequence is CASSFLGTGGEMNTEAFF. In DNA form, the CDR3 reads TGTGCCAGCAGCTTCTTGGGCACAGGGGGGGAAATGAACACTGAAGCTTTCTTT.

CDR3 sequence reads: CASSPRRGQGDVDIQYF. The CDR3 DNA sequence: TGTGCCAGCTCACCACGGCGGGGTCAGGGGGATGTTGACATTCAGTACTTC. The rearrangement links TRBV18 to TRBJ2-4, with D possibly TRBD1 on 7 matching bases. V lost 1 base to trimming and J lost 8 bases, with 21 bases between them. Germline values: CDR1 KGHSH, CDR2 LQKENI. The CDR3 has 17 residues. The whole variable domain, remainder taken from reference TRBV18 and TRBJ2-4, is NAGVMQNPRHLVRRRGQEARLRCSPMKGHSHVYWYRQLPEEGLKFMVYLQKENIIDESGMPKERFSAEFPKEGPSILRIQQVVRGDSAAYFCASSPRRGQGDVDIQYFGAGTRLSVL.

The chain recombines TRBV20-1 with TRBJ2-2, with D uncertain. Trimming pared 4 bases from V and 6 bases from J, leaving 6 bases between. This CDR3 is built from 11 residues. CDR1 is DFQATT, CDR2 SNEGSKA, per germline (reference sequence). This CDR3 is CSAMESGELFF. In nucleotides, the CDR3 is TGCAGTGCTATGGAATCCGGGGAGCTGTTTTTT.

A single count supports this clone. The rearrangement links TRBV6-4 to TRBJ2-3; D tentatively reads TRBD1 or TRBD2 (6 bases each). From germline, CDR1 is MRHNA and CDR2 SNTAGT. The V end lost 6 bases, the J end lost 2 bases, and 18 bases lay between the germline ends. CDR3 length equals 16 residues. The CDR3 loop reads CASSPTLRGVTDTQYF. The CDR3 DNA sequence: TGTGCCAGCAGCCCTACTTTGAGGGGGGTCACAGATACGCAGTATTTT.